This T cell receptor beta chain was observed in a study of blood T cell repertoires in COVID-19. Study-level information: Sources were T cells, B-cell-depleted T cells, or PBMCs; the material itself was cDNA or gDNA.

Study processing details: Reference gene primer amplification yielded estimated nucleated cell counts. Sequenced by immunoSEQ multiplex PCR; TCRdb stores in-frame clones only, minus some. For V, J and clone size, that table is used; D and trimming come from the DNA. The sample carries some 530,000 clones, approximately 83% recorded once. This TCR came from a human donor in a cohort sampled during active COVID-19. Sequenced sample: peripheral blood.

The CDR3 reads CASSAGTSLTEAFF. As DNA, the CDR3 is TGTGCCAGCAGCGCTGGGACATCTTTAACCGAAGCTTTCTTT. The chain employs TRBV6-2 or TRBV6-3 and TRBJ1-1, with D perhaps matching TRBD1 (6 bases). Germline values: CDR1 MNHEY, CDR2 SVGEGT. CDR3 length: 14 amino acids. V lost 6 bases and J 8 bases, leaving 19 bases between the germline ends.